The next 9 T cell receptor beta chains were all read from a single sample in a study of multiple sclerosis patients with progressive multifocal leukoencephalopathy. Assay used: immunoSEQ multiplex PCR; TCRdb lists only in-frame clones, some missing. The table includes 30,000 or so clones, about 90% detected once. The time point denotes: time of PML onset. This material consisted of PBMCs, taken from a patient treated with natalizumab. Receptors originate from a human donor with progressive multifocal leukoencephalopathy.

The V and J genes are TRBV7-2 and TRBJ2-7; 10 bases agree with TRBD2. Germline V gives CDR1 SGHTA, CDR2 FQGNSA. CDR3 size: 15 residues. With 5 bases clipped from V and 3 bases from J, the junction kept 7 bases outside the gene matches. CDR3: CASSPLGTSVYEQYF. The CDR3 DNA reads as TGTGCCAGCAGCCCGTTAGGGACTAGCGTCTACGAGCAGTACTTC.

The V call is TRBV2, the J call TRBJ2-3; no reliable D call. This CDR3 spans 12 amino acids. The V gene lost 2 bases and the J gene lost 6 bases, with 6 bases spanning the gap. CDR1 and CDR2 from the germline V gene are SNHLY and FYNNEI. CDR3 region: CASSEKVDTQYF. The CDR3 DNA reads TGTGCCAGCAGTGAAAAGGTGGATACGCAGTATTTT.

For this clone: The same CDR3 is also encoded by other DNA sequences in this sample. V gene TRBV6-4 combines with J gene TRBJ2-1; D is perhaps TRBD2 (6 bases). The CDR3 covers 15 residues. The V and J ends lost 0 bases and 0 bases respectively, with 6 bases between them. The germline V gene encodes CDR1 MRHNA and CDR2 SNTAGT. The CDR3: CASSDSSGSYNEQFF. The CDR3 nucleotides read TGTGCCAGCAGTGACTCTAGCGGCTCCTACAATGAGCAGTTCTTC.

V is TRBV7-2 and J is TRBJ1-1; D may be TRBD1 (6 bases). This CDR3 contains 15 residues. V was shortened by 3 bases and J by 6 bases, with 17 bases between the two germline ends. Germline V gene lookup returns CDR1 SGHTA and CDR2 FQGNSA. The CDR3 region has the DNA TGTGCCAGCAGCTTGAGCTTGGGGGCGCAGGCTGAAGCTTTCTTT. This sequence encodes CASSLSLGAQAEAFF.

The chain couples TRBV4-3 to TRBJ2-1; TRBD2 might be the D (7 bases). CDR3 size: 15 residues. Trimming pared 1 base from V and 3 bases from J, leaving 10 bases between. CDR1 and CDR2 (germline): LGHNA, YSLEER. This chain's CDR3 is CASSQVGGDYNEQFF. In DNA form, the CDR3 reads TGCGCCAGCAGCCAAGTAGGGGGGGACTACAATGAGCAGTTCTTC.

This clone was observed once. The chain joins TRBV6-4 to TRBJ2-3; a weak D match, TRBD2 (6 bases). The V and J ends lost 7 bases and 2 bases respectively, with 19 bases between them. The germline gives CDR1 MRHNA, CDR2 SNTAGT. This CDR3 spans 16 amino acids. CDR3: CASKRTHGGSTDTQYF. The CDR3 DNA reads TGTGCCAGCAAGAGGACACATGGGGGGTCCACAGATACGCAGTATTTT.

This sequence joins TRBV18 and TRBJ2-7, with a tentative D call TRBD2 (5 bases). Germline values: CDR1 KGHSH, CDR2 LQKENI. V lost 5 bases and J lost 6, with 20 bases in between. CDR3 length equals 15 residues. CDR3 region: CASSALGVERGEQYF. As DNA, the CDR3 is TGTGCCAGCTCAGCGCTTGGGGTGGAACGGGGCGAGCAGTACTTC. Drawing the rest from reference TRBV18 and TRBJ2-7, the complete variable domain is NAGVMQNPRHLVRRRGQEARLRCSPMKGHSHVYWYRQLPEEGLKFMVYLQKENIIDESGMPKERFSAEFPKEGPSILRIQQVVRGDSAAYFCASSALGVERGEQYFGPGTRLTVT.

The CDR3 DNA follows: TGTGCCAGCTCACCTCCGGGACAGGGGACGACGGCCGCCGGGGAGCTGTTTTTT. It translates to CASSPPGQGTTAAGELFF. This chain uses TRBV18 with TRBJ2-2; 10 nucleotides match TRBD1. This CDR3 region has 18 residues. Per germline, CDR1 KGHSH and CDR2 LQKENI. Losses at the gene ends were 3 bases for V and 6 bases for J; bases not matched to a gene: 13.

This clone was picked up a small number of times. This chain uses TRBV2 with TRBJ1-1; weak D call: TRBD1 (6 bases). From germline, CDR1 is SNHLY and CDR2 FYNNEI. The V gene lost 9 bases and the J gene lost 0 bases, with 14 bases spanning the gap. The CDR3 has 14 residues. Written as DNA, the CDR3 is TGTGCCAGTGCGGACAGTTTAATGAACACTGAAGCTTTCTTT. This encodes CASADSLMNTEAFF.